What follows are 21 T cell receptor beta chains derived from one specimen sequenced in a study of T cell changes during pregnancy in multiple sclerosis. The table came from immunoSEQ multiplex PCR; TCRdb's copy has only in-frame clones and leaves some out. Of under 65,000 clones in the sample, about 94% were seen once. The sequencing used CD8+ T cells from peripheral blood mononuclear cells, collected in the third trimester of pregnancy. The receptors come from a female donor with multiple sclerosis, enrolled in a pregnancy study.

The chain uses TRBV10-3 and TRBJ2-3; 13 positions match TRBD2. The germline V gene encodes CDR1 ENHRY and CDR2 SYGVKD. The CDR3 runs to 15 residues. The chain's CDR3 is CATRGTSGNTDTQYF. CDR3 bases: TGTGCGACTAGGGGGACTAGCGGGAACACAGATACGCAGTATTTT.

The V gene is TRBV5-1, the J gene TRBJ1-1, with D perhaps matching TRBD1 (6 bases). The CDR3 is made up of 17 amino acids. CDR1 SGHRS and CDR2 YFSETQ come from the germline V gene. Trimming shortened V by 4 bases and J by 0 bases, and 19 bases separated the two germline ends. This CDR3 is CASSSPDSNLMNTEAFF. CDR3 nucleotides: TGCGCCAGCAGCAGCCCGGACAGTAACCTTATGAACACTGAAGCTTTCTTT.

The rearrangement links TRBV28 to TRBJ1-2, with 7 bases identical to TRBD1. This CDR3 has 15 residues. Germline values: CDR1 MDHEN, CDR2 SYDVKM. V was pared by 7 bases and J by 4 bases, with 12 bases of the junction left unmatched. The CDR3 sequence: CASTSLGTEFYGYTF. The DNA of the CDR3 is TGTGCCAGCACTTCCCTGGGGACAGAGTTCTATGGCTACACCTTC.

The chain is built from TRBV5-4 and TRBJ1-6; 10 positions match TRBD1. The germline V gene has CDR1 SGHNT and CDR2 YYREEE (reference sequence). J gave up 9 bases and V 0 bases, and 6 bases lay outside the gene matches. This CDR3 is built from 16 residues. The CDR3 nucleotides are TGTGCCAGCAGCTTGGCCGGGACAGGGGTGAGTTCACCCCTCCACTTT. As protein: CASSLAGTGVSSPLHF.

The genes are TRBV19 and TRBJ1-1, with unresolved D. Germline assignment: CDR1 LNHDA and CDR2 SQIVND (reference sequence). Trimming took 2 bases from V and 0 from J, leaving 10 bases between them. The CDR3 totals 15 residues. The CDR3 DNA reads TGTGCCAGTAGTATAAACCACGGTATGAACACTGAAGCTTTCTTT. Its protein product is CASSINHGMNTEAFF.

The chain links TRBV2 to TRBJ2-1; 9 bases agree with TRBD1. CDR3 length equals 14 residues. Germline V gene lookup returns CDR1 SNHLY and CDR2 FYNNEI. V was pared by 7 bases and J by 5 bases, with 6 bases of the junction left unmatched. The CDR3 DNA reads TGTGCCAGCAAAGGGACAGGGATTGACAATGAGCAGTTCTTC. The encoded protein is CASKGTGIDNEQFF.

Here the CDR3 DNA reads TGTGCCAGCAGCTTTAAGACGCCTCTCCCAGGAGAGCAGTACTTC. Translating gives CASSFKTPLPGEQYF. The chain recombines TRBV5-4 with TRBJ2-7; D is unclear. The germline V gene has CDR1 SGHNT and CDR2 YYREEE (reference sequence). V lost 2 bases and J lost 7, with 19 bases in between. The CDR3 has 15 amino acids.

This chain joins TRBV7-9 and TRBJ1-2, with TRBD1 matching 9 bases. The CDR3 runs to 14 residues. V lost 5 bases and J lost 6; bases outside the gene matches: 7. Per germline, CDR1 SEHNR and CDR2 FQNEAQ (reference sequence). CDR3 residues: CASSATQGADGYTF. DNA for the CDR3: TGTGCCAGCAGCGCTACACAGGGGGCTGATGGCTACACCTTC.

The chain employs TRBV7-9 and TRBJ1-3; D uncertain. The CDR3 sequence is 15 residues long. Germline-derived CDR1 and CDR2 are SEHNR and FQNEAQ (reference sequence). Trimming shortened V by 8 bases and J by 1 base, and 15 bases separated the two germline ends. The DNA for the CDR3 is TGTGCCAGCTTTGGAGGGCTGCCTTCTGGAAACACCATATATTTT. This encodes CASFGGLPSGNTIYF.

The chain combines TRBV10-3 with TRBJ1-1; TRBD1 agrees at 10 bases. The CDR3 contains 16 residues. Germline V gene sequence: CDR1 ENHRY, CDR2 SYGVKD. The ends lost 3 bases at V and 6 bases at J; junction bases unmatched: 10. CDR3 nucleotide sequence: TGTGCCATCAGTGAATCCATGACAGGGGGCTTCGCTGAAGCTTTCTTT. It codes for CAISESMTGGFAEAFF.

This chain joins TRBV19 and TRBJ2-5; 7 bases fit TRBD2. After removal of 5 bases from V and 2 bases from J, the junction contained 8 bases not matched to a gene. The CDR3 has 15 residues. Germline V gene data show CDR1 as LNHDA and CDR2 as SQIVND (reference sequence). CDR3 coding DNA: TGTGCCAGTAGTCTACTATTGGGAGGGCAAGAGACCCAGTACTTC. Protein: CASSLLLGGQETQYF.

The chain is built from TRBV7-6 and TRBJ2-7; 7 positions agree with TRBD2. Losses at the gene ends were 5 bases for V and 2 bases for J; bases not matched to a gene: 12. This CDR3 spans 16 amino acids. Germline values: CDR1 SGHVS, CDR2 FNYEAQ. The CDR3 protein is CASSQLPGGTTYEQYF. The CDR3 DNA is TGTGCCAGCAGCCAACTCCCGGGCGGGACTACCTACGAGCAGTACTTC.

To note about this clone: Within the sample, other DNA sequences also encode this same CDR3. The chain couples TRBV5-1 to TRBJ2-7, with unresolved D. V was clipped by 2 bases and J by 1 base, with 7 bases between them. Germline V CDR1 and CDR2: SGHRS, YFSETQ. The CDR3 is 13 residues long. In nucleotides, the CDR3 is TGCGCCAGCAGCTTCGGGTCGTCCTACGAGCAGTACTTC. Amino acids: CASSFGSSYEQYF.

The V and J genes are TRBV27 and TRBJ2-3, with 7 positions matching TRBD2. The CDR3 spans 13 residues. Germline V CDR1 and CDR2: MNHEY, SMNVEV (reference sequence). Trimming removed 4 bases from V and 4 bases from J; junction bases left unmatched: 2. CDR3 in DNA: TGTGCCAGCAGTTCTAGCGGAGCAGATACGCAGTATTTT. Encoded protein: CASSSSGADTQYF.

V usage is TRBV7-9 and J usage is TRBJ2-5; D possibly corresponds to TRBD2 (6 bases). The CDR3 contains 14 residues. Germline loops: CDR1 SEHNR, CDR2 FQNEAQ (reference sequence). Trimming took off 2 bases at V and 2 bases at J, with 9 bases between the two ends. The CDR3 DNA reads TGTGCCAGCAGCTTAAGCGGGTGGCAAGAGACCCAGTACTTC. Its protein product is CASSLSGWQETQYF.

This chain connects TRBV13 to TRBJ2-3; D gene uncertain. This CDR3 contains 14 residues. The germline V and J ends were trimmed by 1 base and 0 bases, with 5 bases remaining between them. Germline assignment: CDR1 PRHDT and CDR2 FYEKMQ (reference sequence). In nucleotides, the CDR3 is TGTGCCAGCAGCTTAGCCATGAGCACAGATACGCAGTATTTT. It is translated as CASSLAMSTDTQYF.

The V call is TRBV21-1, the J call TRBJ2-2; TRBD1, the D gene given by the table, was not confirmed from the DNA. TRBV21-1 is designated a pseudogene. The CDR3 loop spans 16 amino acids. CDR3 in amino acids: CASSKPGQENTGELFF. CDR3 in DNA: TGTGCCAGCAGCAAACCGGGACAGGAGAACACCGGGGAACTGTTTTTT.

The rearrangement uses TRBV4-1 and TRBJ2-7, with 7 bases that match TRBD2. Germline V gene sequence: CDR1 MGHRA, CDR2 YSYEKL. J was trimmed by 7 bases and V by 0 bases; bases with no gene match: 6. The CDR3 has 14 amino acids. CDR3: CASSQDSTSWEQYF. In DNA form, the CDR3 reads TGCGCCAGCAGCCAAGATTCGACTAGCTGGGAGCAGTACTTC.

The CDR3 coding sequence is TGTGCCAGCAGAAGGGTCGACAGGGGTTACGAGCAGTACTTC. It specifies CASRRVDRGYEQYF. The V call is TRBV7-2, the J call TRBJ2-7, with 8 bases identical to TRBD1. Germline V gives CDR1 SGHTA, CDR2 FQGNSA. This CDR3 has 14 amino acids. Germline trimming cut 6 bases from V and 4 bases from J; bases unmatched to any gene: 8.

The chain combines TRBV5-1 with TRBJ2-7; a weak D match, TRBD1 (5 bases). The germline V gene encodes CDR1 SGHRS and CDR2 YFSETQ. V was trimmed by 4 bases and J by 1 base, leaving 9 bases between them. CDR3 size: 13 residues. The CDR3 is CASSTGHSYEQYF. The CDR3 coding sequence is TGCGCCAGCAGCACCGGACATTCCTACGAGCAGTACTTC.

The DNA for the CDR3 is TGTGCCAGCAGCGCGCCACCGGGGGCTGGGGCCAACGTCCTGACTTTC. It translates to CASSAPPGAGANVLTF. This sequence joins TRBV5-4 and TRBJ2-6; D is perhaps TRBD2 (6 bases). Germline CDR1 SGHNT, CDR2 YYREEE (reference sequence). V was trimmed by 4 bases and J by 2 bases, leaving 13 bases between them. The CDR3 sequence is 16 residues long.